These T cell receptor beta chains were read from a single sample in a study of cytomegalovirus exposure and HLA in healthy donors. Repertoires were generated with immunoSEQ multiplex PCR, while TCRdb's copy carries only in-frame clones and drops some. The sample holds approximately 170,000 clones; about 85% are singletons and the top ten take about 2.1%. Sequencing was done on a sample of PBMCs. These receptors were collected from a man under 40 in good health and CMV-seropositive. Both conserved end residues are part of each CDR3. The D gene is left open where the match is weak. The size of a clone is reported for some rows only, either as once, few or many, or as a class for expanded clones.

>TRBV10-1|.|TRBJ2-3|.
TGCGCCAGCAGCCCAGCCATTATACAGGACGACACAGATACGCAGTATTTT
CASSPAIIQDDTDTQYF
>TRBV4-1|.|TRBJ1-2|TRBD1
TGCGCCAGCAGCCAAGAAAGCGCCGGGACAGCCTATGGCTACACCTTC
CASSQESAGTAYGYTF
>TRBV4-3|.|TRBJ2-3|.
TGCGCCAGCAGCCAAGGTTTGTGGGGGCGGACAGATACGCAGTATTTT
CASSQGLWGRTDTQYF
>TRBV5-4|.|TRBJ2-7|.
TGTGCCAGCAGCCTAGGGGGGGCGGTCGGGCACGAGCAGTACTTC
CASSLGGAVGHEQYF
>TRBV18|.|TRBJ1-1|TRBD1
TGTGCCAGCTCACCACCGATTTGGGAGGCCAGGGGGCTAGATACTGAAGCTTTCTTT
CASSPPIWEARGLDTEAFF
>TRBV27|few|TRBJ2-7|.
TGTGCCAGCACACCAATGGGATCACAGGGACCCTCCGAGCAGTACTTC
CASTPMGSQGPSEQYF
>TRBV9|.|TRBJ2-7|TRBD2
TGTGCCAGCGCGGGGCTAGCGGGGGCTCACTCCTACGAGCAGTACTTC
CASAGLAGAHSYEQYF
>TRBV6-5|.|TRBJ2-4|.
TGTGCCAGCAGTTACCCCGAGGGCATTCAGTACTTC
CASSYPEGIQYF
>TRBV9|.|TRBJ2-5|.
TGTGCCAGCAGCGTCTCTCCTCAAGAGACCCAGTACTTC
CASSVSPQETQYF
>TRBV27|.|TRBJ2-1|.
TGTGCCAGCACCTTGGACAGTAACAATGAGCAGTTCTTC
CASTLDSNNEQFF
>TRBV19|.|TRBJ2-3|.
TGTGCCAGTAGACTAGTGGGAGGCGATACGCAGTATTTT
CASRLVGGDTQYF
>TRBV6-6|.|TRBJ1-5|.
TGTGCCAGCAGTAACGGGGGGGTACGGCAGCCCCAGCATTTT
CASSNGGVRQPQHF
>TRBV29-1|.|TRBJ2-2|.
TGCAGCGTGAACAGGGAGAACACCGGGGAGCTGTTTTTT
CSVNRENTGELFF
>TRBV7-2|few|TRBJ2-7|TRBD2
TGTGCCAGCAGTTTAACTAGCGGGGGGGGATCCGAGCAGTACTTC
CASSLTSGGGSEQYF
>TRBV27|.|TRBJ2-3|.
TGTGCCAGCAGCCCCGGGAATACGCAGTATTTT
CASSPGNTQYF
>TRBV7-8|.|TRBJ2-7|TRBD2
TGTGCCAGCAGCGTACTAGCGGGGGGGGTCTCCTACGAGCAGTACTTC
CASSVLAGGVSYEQYF
>TRBV6-5|.|TRBJ2-1|.
TGTGCCAGCAGTATGGGTCAGGAAGATTACAATGAGCAGTTCTTC
CASSMGQEDYNEQFF
>TRBV11-3|.|TRBJ2-7|.
TGTGCCAGCAGCTTAGGCTCCGGCAGGGGCCACGAGCAGTACTTC
CASSLGSGRGHEQYF